Listed below are T cell receptor beta chains from one sample, sequenced in a study of response to subunit inactivated influenza vaccine. MiXCR was run by TCRdb on the RT-PCR reads, yielding one entry per CDR3 protein. The data hold about 570,000 distinct CDR3 sequences, with 10% to 12% observed a single time. These data were likewise used in another study, on T cells expressing NK-cell markers.

The sample consisted of PBMCs from blood, taken on the day of vaccination. These TCRs come from a man aged 45-60 years who received an inactivated influenza vaccine. Each CDR3 is given with its conserved first and last residue. A D gene is named only where the DNA matches it firmly. Expanded clones are given a class, and other clones once, few, many or no size at all.

d_call	v_call	clone_size	j_call	cdr3_aa	cdr3_nt
TRBD2	TRBV7-2	many	TRBJ2-7	CASSTSGTSFYEQYF	TGTGCCAGCAGCACCTCCGGGACTAGTTTTTACGAGCAGTACTTC
NA	TRBV29-1	many	TRBJ2-3	CSVDPRESTDTQYF	TGCAGCGTTGACCCCAGGGAGAGCACAGATACGCAGTATTTT
NA	TRBV7-2	few	TRBJ2-5	CASSKTGTGTQYF	TGTGCCAGCAGCAAAACAGGGACCGGGACCCAGTACTTC
NA	TRBV12-3/TRBV12-4	few	TRBJ2-1	CASSALLGPNEQFF	TGTGCCAGCAGTGCCCTGTTAGGGCCGAATGAGCAGTTCTTC
NA	TRBV25-1	few	TRBJ1-1	CASSEGRRGEAFF	TGTGCCAGCAGTGAAGGTCGGCGGGGTGAAGCTTTCTTT
NA	TRBV29-1	many	TRBJ2-2	CSVDHWSGELFF	TGCAGCGTTGACCATTGGAGCGGGGAGCTGTTTTTT
NA	TRBV29-1	few	TRBJ2-7	CSVVWIGPGPLEQYF	TGCAGCGTTGTTTGGATAGGGCCAGGGCCCTTGGAGCAGTACTTC
TRBD1	TRBV5-1	few	TRBJ1-2	CASSPGDRVNYGYTF	TGCGCCAGCAGCCCCGGGGACAGAGTTAACTATGGCTACACCTTC
NA	TRBV7-2	NA	TRBJ2-5	CASSSPERAFQETQYF	TGTGCCAGCAGCTCACCTGAGCGGGCATTTCAAGAGACCCAGTACTTC
TRBD1	TRBV24-1	NA	TRBJ2-7	CATSDSAGGRNEQYF	TGTGCCACCAGTGATTCTGCAGGGGGCAGGAACGAGCAGTACTTC
TRBD2	TRBV9	few	TRBJ2-3	CASSPFGGSTSGDTQYF	TGTGCCAGCAGCCCCTTCGGGGGTTCTACTAGCGGAGATACGCAGTATTTT
NA	TRBV29-1	few	TRBJ2-3	CSVGGHAGDTQYF	TGCAGCGTTGGAGGCCATGCAGGGGATACGCAGTATTTT
TRBD2	TRBV27	few	TRBJ2-5	CASSAGLAGVTLETQYF	TGTGCCAGCAGCGCGGGACTAGCGGGAGTGACGTTGGAGACCCAGTACTTC
NA	TRBV12-3/TRBV12-4	NA	TRBJ2-3	CASSNRVITDTQYF	TGTGCCAGCAGCAACAGGGTCATCACAGATACGCAGTATTTT
NA	TRBV7-9	NA	TRBJ1-4	CASSPEQGVTNEKLFF	TGTGCCAGCAGCCCCGAACAGGGCGTAACTAATGAAAAACTGTTTTTT
NA	TRBV11-2	NA	TRBJ2-4	CASSLVAEIAKNIQYF	TGTGCCAGCAGCTTAGTGGCAGAAATAGCCAAAAACATTCAGTACTTC
NA	TRBV2	NA	TRBJ2-3	CASSERPGPSTDTQYF	TGTGCCAGCAGTGAACGGCCGGGACCCAGCACAGATACGCAGTATTTT
NA	TRBV7-6	NA	TRBJ1-5	CASSPRAGGNQPQHF	TGTGCCAGCAGCCCCCGAGCAGGGGGCAATCAGCCCCAGCATTTT
TRBD1	TRBV5-1	many	TRBJ2-1	CASSSWTGNEQFF	TGCGCCAGCAGCTCCTGGACAGGGAATGAGCAGTTCTTC
TRBD1	TRBV15	NA	TRBJ2-1	CATSPRAGGHEQFF	TGTGCCACCAGTCCCCGAGCAGGGGGCCATGAGCAGTTCTTC
TRBD2	TRBV29-1	few	TRBJ2-3	CSVVGLAGGGGTDTQYF	TGCAGCGTGGTGGGACTAGCGGGAGGAGGAGGCACAGATACGCAGTATTTT
NA	TRBV5-8	NA	TRBJ2-1	CASSQRNRYNEQFF	TGTGCCAGCAGCCAACGTAACAGATACAATGAGCAGTTCTTC
NA	TRBV5-1	NA	TRBJ2-5	CASRETVGGQETQYF	TGCGCCAGCAGGGAAACGGTAGGGGGCCAAGAGACCCAGTACTTC
NA	TRBV10-1	NA	TRBJ2-5	CASSGRGGETQYF	TGCGCCAGCAGTGGACGGGGCGGTGAGACCCAGTACTTC
NA	TRBV12-3/TRBV12-4	NA	TRBJ2-2	CASTPLAGSNTGELFF	TGTGCCAGCACCCCCCTGGCGGGTTCGAACACCGGGGAGCTGTTTTTT
TRBD1	TRBV12-3/TRBV12-4	NA	TRBJ1-5	CASSPQGGGHQPQHF	TGTGCCAGCAGTCCGCAGGGGGGGGGTCACCAGCCCCAGCATTTT